This T cell receptor beta chain was obtained from a study of T cells in localized non-small cell lung cancer. A few counts support this clone. Its target is unknown. TCRdb's table, derived via immunoSEQ multiplex PCR, lists solely in-frame clones and lacks some. The sample lists tens of thousands of clones; more than 75% were seen once. Study outcomes and limitations: The study detected a median about 50 of the top 100 tumor clones in adjacent lung.

This CDR3 comprises 14 residues. The V gene lost 5 bases and the J gene lost 4 bases, with 15 bases spanning the gap. Germline values: CDR1 MGHDK, CDR2 SYGVNS. This chain connects TRBV25-1 to TRBJ2-7; D remains unclear. The sample was peripheral blood, taken before any cancer treatment. The TCR was taken from a woman between 35 and 70 years old with stage I squamous cell lung carcinoma. CDR3 DNA: TGTGCCAGCAGTCCACTTCCTGGCGGATACGAGCAGTACTTC. Translated, it gives CASSPLPGGYEQYF.